Listed below are T cell receptor beta chains from one sample, sequenced in a study of shared T cell receptors in the human thymus. Data came from immunoSEQ multiplex PCR; TCRdb stores just in-frame clones and leaves some out. The sample lists approximately 730,000 clones; approximately 83% were seen once. This same sample was also taken into another study, of human thymus T cells.

The specimen sequenced was thymocytes. These receptors were obtained from a girl under three years old with a congenital heart defect. The CDR3 runs from the conserved cysteine through the conserved F or W. D genes are given only for firm matches. Rows may omit the clone size; those that give it use once, few, many or a size class.

NA TRBJ1-6 NA TRBV27 TGTGCCAGCAGTTTTCCCCCTCGGGCACCCCTCCACTTT CASSFPPRAPLHF
NA TRBJ2-7 NA TRBV30 TGTGCCTGGAGTGAAAAGTTGTGCAGCTCCTACGAGCAGTACTTC CAWSEKLCSSYEQYF
NA TRBJ1-4 NA TRBV7-8 TGTGCCAGCAGCTTACCCTTTCTGAATGAAAAACTGTTTTTT CASSLPFLNEKLFF
NA TRBJ2-2 NA TRBV5-6 TGTGCCAGCACCCGCCCGGGGACGAACACCGGGGAGCTGTTTTTT CASTRPGTNTGELFF
NA TRBJ1-2 TRBD1 TRBV2 TGTGCCAGCAGTGACGGACAGGGTAGGGGCTGGGGCTACACCTTC CASSDGQGRGWGYTF
NA TRBJ2-5 NA TRBV7-6 TGTGCCAGCAGCTTAAACACCCAAGAGACCCAGTACTTC CASSLNTQETQYF
once TRBJ2-1 NA TRBV27 TGTGCCAGCAGTTGGGTAACGAGGGATGAGCAGTTCTTC CASSWVTRDEQFF
NA TRBJ1-2 TRBD1 TRBV5-1 TGCGCCAACAGCTTTGAGACAGGGCACTATGGCTACACCTTC CANSFETGHYGYTF
NA TRBJ1-1 TRBD1 TRBV5-5 TGTGCCAGCAGCTTCTACAGGGGAACTGAAGCTTTCTTT CASSFYRGTEAFF
NA TRBJ1-6 NA TRBV19 TGTGCCAGTAGTATAAATCAGGCAGGTTCCTATAATTCACCCCTCCACTTT CASSINQAGSYNSPLHF
once TRBJ2-2 NA TRBV6-5 TGTGCCAGCAGTTTTACCTACCTAATCGGGGGTCGGCTGTTTTTT CASSFTYLIGGRLFF
NA TRBJ1-2 NA TRBV6-4 TGTGCCACCACCAGATGGGGGGGCTCAGGGAGTGGCTACACCTTC CATTRWGGSGSGYTF
NA TRBJ1-5 NA TRBV6-1 TGTGCCAGCAGATTGGGACGAGGGGGTCAGCCCCAGCATTTT CASRLGRGGQPQHF
NA TRBJ2-1 NA TRBV7-6 TGTGCCAGCAGCTTAGCCGGGGTCCTTCGGAATGAGCAGTTCTTC CASSLAGVLRNEQFF
NA TRBJ1-1 NA TRBV25-1 TGTGCCAGCAGTGGTAGGGACATCGGCATGAACACTGAAGCTTTCTTT CASSGRDIGMNTEAFF
NA TRBJ2-1 TRBD2 TRBV7-2 TGTGCCAGCAGCTCCTCGGGACTAGCGGGGGGTAGTTCCTACAATGAGCAGTTCTTC CASSSSGLAGGSSYNEQFF